This is a list of T cell receptor beta chains from one sample in a study of graft-versus-host responses after intestinal transplantation. Assay: immunoSEQ multiplex PCR; the TCRdb copy retains only in-frame clones and omits some. The data show some 8,200 clones, roughly 92% seen once. Sequencing was performed on PBMCs, taken about 30 days after intestinal transplant. The receptors were gathered from a human patient who received an intestinal transplant, so some T cells may come from the graft donor. Each CDR3 is given with its conserved first and last residue. D genes are given only for firm matches. Clone size appears in some rows only: once, few, many, or a class for an expanded clone.

>TRBV5-8|TRBD1|TRBJ1-5|-
CASSRTGVMGPQHF
TGTGCCAGCAGCCGGACAGGGGTCATGGGGCCCCAGCATTTT
>TRBV27|-|TRBJ2-7|-
CASSLSASLYEQYF
TGTGCCAGCAGTTTAAGCGCCAGCCTCTACGAGCAGTACTTC
>TRBV5-1|-|TRBJ2-7|-
CASSLDGSYEQYF
TGCGCCAGCAGCTTGGACGGATCATACGAGCAGTACTTC
>TRBV7-9|TRBD1|TRBJ2-7|-
CASSLSDRGGEQYF
TGTGCCAGCAGCCTATCGGACAGGGGTGGCGAGCAGTACTTC
>TRBV7-9|-|TRBJ2-3|-
CASSPRGGRSTDTQYF
TGTGCCAGCAGCCCCCGAGGGGGTCGGAGCACAGATACGCAGTATTTT
>TRBV6-4|-|TRBJ1-5|-
CASSEGYSNQPQHF
TGTGCCAGCAGTGAGGGATATAGCAATCAGCCCCAGCATTTT
>TRBV7-8|-|TRBJ2-5|-
CASSLVSLQRVHQETQYF
TGTGCCAGCAGCTTAGTTAGCCTCCAGCGGGTACACCAAGAGACCCAGTACTTC
>TRBV6-1|TRBD2|TRBJ2-7|-
CASSEATSGSYEQYF
TGTGCCAGCAGTGAAGCGACTAGCGGCTCCTACGAGCAGTACTTC
>TRBV28|-|TRBJ2-7|-
CASSKNTGRGSYEQYF
TGTGCCAGCAGTAAAAATACAGGGAGGGGCTCCTACGAGCAGTACTTC
>TRBV9|TRBD2|TRBJ2-5|-
CASSFSGGTSIQETQYF
TGTGCCAGCAGCTTCTCGGGGGGGACGTCCATCCAAGAGACCCAGTACTTC
>TRBV6-6|-|TRBJ2-1|-
CASGGNEQFF
TGTGCCAGCGGGGGAAATGAGCAGTTCTTC
>TRBV7-9|TRBD1|TRBJ1-2|-
CASSSGQGLMTGYGYTF
TGTGCCAGCAGCTCGGGACAGGGACTTATGACGGGGTATGGCTACACCTTC
>TRBV9|TRBD1|TRBJ2-1|-
CASSIQGAHGNEQFF
TGTGCCAGCAGCATACAGGGGGCGCACGGCAATGAGCAGTTCTTC
>TRBV7-3|TRBD2|TRBJ2-3|-
CASSLTGTSGGTSTDTQYF
TGTGCCAGCAGCTTAACTGGGACTAGCGGGGGAACTAGCACAGATACGCAGTATTTT
>TRBV9|TRBD2|TRBJ2-5|-
CASSVGTSGGGGETQYF
TGTGCCAGCAGCGTAGGGACTAGCGGGGGCGGGGGAGAGACCCAGTACTTC
>TRBV4-1|-|TRBJ2-5|-
CASSQWGIMETQYF
TGCGCCAGCAGCCAATGGGGGATCATGGAGACCCAGTACTTC
>TRBV15|-|TRBJ2-5|-
CATSPEGQETQYF
TGTGCCACCAGCCCAGAAGGGCAAGAGACCCAGTACTTC
>TRBV4-3|-|TRBJ1-5|-
CASSQGHSNQPQHF
TGCGCCAGCAGCCAAGGGCATAGCAATCAGCCCCAGCATTTT
>TRBV19|TRBD1|TRBJ1-1|-
CASSILDRVGEAFF
TGTGCCAGTAGTATACTCGACAGGGTTGGTGAAGCTTTCTTT
>TRBV4-1|-|TRBJ1-6|-
CASSQDLAGSSYNSPLHF
TGCGCCAGCAGCCAAGATTTGGCGGGGAGCTCCTATAATTCACCCCTCCACTTT
>TRBV7-3|-|TRBJ2-1|-
CASSLAGPTFSYNEQFF
TGTGCCAGCAGCTTAGCGGGGCCCACCTTCTCCTACAATGAGCAGTTCTTC
>TRBV7-9|TRBD2|TRBJ2-7|-
CASSLGTGGEQYF
TGTGCCAGCAGCTTAGGCACGGGGGGCGAGCAGTACTTC
>TRBV7-9|TRBD1|TRBJ2-7|-
CASSFLRQGAYEQYF
TGTGCCAGCAGCTTCCTCAGACAGGGGGCCTACGAGCAGTACTTC
>TRBV7-9|-|TRBJ2-7|once
CASSSRDGPGEQYF
TGTGCCAGCAGCTCTAGGGACGGACCGGGCGAGCAGTACTTC
>TRBV27|-|TRBJ2-5|-
CASSLGETQYF
TGTGCCAGCAGTTTAGGGGAGACCCAGTACTTC
>TRBV7-9|-|TRBJ1-1|-
CASSLGTWAFF
TGTGCCAGCAGCCTGGGGACATGGGCTTTCTTT
>TRBV5-1|TRBD2|TRBJ2-5|-
CATRTSGGGGETQYF
TGCGCCACCCGAACTAGCGGGGGAGGGGGAGAGACCCAGTACTTC